These 2 T cell receptor beta chains were all obtained from the same sample, sequenced in a study of T cells of healthy individuals. A single record per CDR3 protein comes from TCRdb applying MiXCR to the 5' RACE reads. There are 60,000 to 70,000 distinct CDR3 sequences in the sample; about 16% occur only once, and about 4.7% lies in the top ten. The receptor set was obtained from a human donor in good health.

This clonotype was observed many times. The CDR3 sequence is CGAGPSSYEQYF. As DNA, the CDR3 is TGTGGGGCTGGGCCGAGCTCCTACGAGCAGTACTTC. J is TRBJ2-7 and V is TRBV28; D is undetermined. Germline assignment: CDR1 MDHEN and CDR2 SYDVKM. This CDR3 is 12 amino acids long.

This clonotype was picked up a small number of times. The chain couples TRBV5-1 to TRBJ2-7; no clear D gene. The germline V and J ends were trimmed by 3 bases and 0 bases, with 10 bases remaining between them. In germline, CDR1 is SGHRS, CDR2 YFSETQ. The CDR3 has 14 residues. CDR3 loop: CASSSRTLSYEQYF. The CDR3 DNA reads TGCGCCAGCAGCTCCCGGACGCTCTCCTACGAGCAGTACTTC.